The 9 T cell receptor beta chains listed next were all sequenced from one sample in a study of cytomegalovirus exposure and HLA in healthy donors. Researchers ran the PCR with 60 Vbeta and 13 Jbeta primers. Profiling relied on immunoSEQ multiplex PCR, and the TCRdb table lists in-frame clones only, not all of them. The record lists 150,000 to 250,000 clones, of which the ten most abundant hold around 0.74%. Sequences were obtained from PBMCs. The receptors stem from a boy between 10 and 17 years old in good health and CMV-seronegative.

The genes are TRBV5-4 and TRBJ2-1; tentatively, D is TRBD2 (6 bases). This CDR3 comprises 15 residues. Germline V lookup: CDR1 SGHNT, CDR2 YYREEE (reference sequence). The V gene lost 10 bases and the J gene lost 0 bases, with 17 bases spanning the gap. The CDR3 coding sequence is TGTGCCTGCGGATCCCGACTAGTCTCCTACAATGAGCAGTTCTTC. Encoded protein: CACGSRLVSYNEQFF.

The chain joins TRBV27 to TRBJ2-1, with 9 nucleotides matching TRBD2. From germline, CDR1 is MNHEY and CDR2 SMNVEV (reference sequence). V gave up 2 bases and J gave up 4 bases; unmatched junction bases: 6. The CDR3 totals 16 residues. DNA for the CDR3: TGTGCCAGCAGTTTAACAGCGGGGGGTCCGTACAATGAGCAGTTCTTC. It codes for CASSLTAGGPYNEQFF.

The V call is TRBV7-8, the J call TRBJ2-6, with D perhaps TRBD1 (5 bases). V lost 3 bases, J lost 2 bases, and 11 bases lay in between. CDR3 length: 16 amino acids. Germline CDR1 reads SGHVS; CDR2 reads FQNEAQ. CDR3 region: CASSFKAGTGANVLTF. Written as DNA, the CDR3 is TGTGCCAGCAGCTTTAAAGCAGGGACTGGGGCCAACGTCCTGACTTTC.

CDR3 coding DNA: TGCGCCAGCAGCAGGACAGTAGGGAACACTGAAGCTTTCTTT. Residues: CASSRTVGNTEAFF. V gene TRBV5-1 combines with J gene TRBJ1-1, with D perhaps TRBD1 (6 bases). The V end was cut by 4 bases, the J end by 1 base, with 11 bases between. The CDR3 covers 14 residues. Per the germline V gene, CDR1 is SGHRS and CDR2 is YFSETQ. The full variable domain, its missing parts supplied by reference TRBV5-1 and TRBJ1-1, is KAGVTQTPRYLIKTRGQQVTLSCSPISGHRSVSWYQQTPGQGLQFLFEYFSETQRNKGNFPGRFSGRQFSNSRSEMNVSTLELGDSALYLCASSRTVGNTEAFFGQGTRLTVV.

The rearrangement joins TRBV7-9 to TRBJ2-5; D not certain. Per the germline V gene, CDR1 is SEHNR and CDR2 is FQNEAQ (reference sequence). Trimming cost V 5 bases and J 1 base, with 5 bases left between them. This CDR3 is built from 12 residues. The CDR3 reads CASSRSQETQYF. The CDR3 DNA sequence: TGTGCCAGCAGCCGGTCCCAAGAGACCCAGTACTTC.

The V and J genes are TRBV11-1 and TRBJ2-5; possibly TRBD2 for D (6 bases). V lost 6 bases and J lost 2, with 10 bases in between. Germline V lookup: CDR1 SGHAT, CDR2 FQDESV (reference sequence). This CDR3 is 13 amino acids long. The CDR3 protein is CASRGLGQETQYF. DNA of the CDR3: TGTGCCAGCAGGGGACTGGGGCAAGAGACCCAGTACTTC. Based on the CDR3 plus reference TRBV11-1 and TRBJ2-5, the full variable domain is EAEVAQSPRYKITEKSQAVAFWCDPISGHATLYWYRQILGQGPELLVQFQDESVVDDSQLPKDRFSAERLKGVDSTLKIQPAELGDSAMYLCASRGLGQETQYFGPGTRLLVL.

The chain employs TRBV19 and TRBJ1-2; D might be TRBD1 (6 bases). CDR1 is LNHDA, CDR2 SQIVND, per germline (reference sequence). V was cut by 4 bases and J by 12 bases, with 21 bases left in between. This CDR3 region has 14 residues. CDR3 coding DNA: TGTGCCAGTAGTAGACCCGGGACATGGCTGGGCCACACCTTC. It codes for CASSRPGTWLGHTF.

The chain joins TRBV5-4 to TRBJ2-1; weak D call: TRBD1 (5 bases). Trimming took off 4 bases at V and 12 bases at J, with 14 bases between the two ends. The CDR3 length is 12 residues. Germline-derived CDR1 and CDR2 are SGHNT and YYREEE (reference sequence). CDR3 protein: CASSPNSGPQFF. The CDR3 nucleotides read TGTGCCAGCAGCCCCAACTCAGGGCCGCAGTTCTTC.

The CDR3 nucleotides are TGTGCCAGCAGCTTGAGACGGACAGTTGCCTACGAGCAGTACTTC. Translating gives CASSLRRTVAYEQYF. J is TRBJ2-7 and V is TRBV5-6, with D perhaps matching TRBD1 (6 bases). Trimming shortened V by 1 base and J by 2 bases, and 13 bases separated the two germline ends. The CDR3 consists of 15 residues. Looked up from germline, CDR1 is SGHDT and CDR2 is YYEEEE.